A single sample gave rise to the 15 T cell receptor beta chains below, sequenced in a study of shared clonotypes between healthy human individuals. Data came from immunoSEQ multiplex PCR; TCRdb stores just in-frame clones and leaves some out. The repertoire holds 2 million to 3 million clones, 80% to 95% seen once, with roughly 0.39% in the top ten. The sequencing input was naive CD4+ T cells from PBMCs. Described subset: CD45RA+ positively selected. The source is a man between 18 and 29 years old in good health. Some clones in this sample may be carry-over from other donors' samples.

This rearrangement joins TRBV19 to TRBJ1-1; 8 nucleotides line up with TRBD1. The CDR3 totals 15 residues. CDR1 LNHDA and CDR2 SQIVND come from the germline V gene (reference sequence). V lost 7 bases to trimming and J lost 6 bases; unmatched junction nucleotides: 13. Here the CDR3 DNA reads TGTGCCAGTACCCATCTCGGACAGGGAGGCGCTGAAGCTTTCTTT. Encoded protein: CASTHLGQGGAEAFF.

V gene TRBV29-1 combines with J gene TRBJ1-2, with TRBD1 as a possible D gene (6 bases). From germline, CDR1 is SQVTM and CDR2 ANQGSEA. The CDR3 totals 14 residues. Trimming shortened V by 2 bases and J by 8 bases, and 18 bases separated the two germline ends. The CDR3 nucleotides read TGCAGCGTTGAAACCTCGCCCGGCGGGGGCGGCTACACCTTC. It is translated as CSVETSPGGGGYTF.

This clone came up once. V usage is TRBV9 and J usage is TRBJ2-2; D is unclear. V was cut by 4 bases and J by 1 base, with 14 bases left in between. CDR1 is SGDLS and CDR2 is YYNGEE in the germline V gene. The CDR3 has 16 amino acids. Here the CDR3 reads CASSPRWGKNTGELFF. The CDR3 DNA reads TGTGCCAGCAGCCCACGGTGGGGAAAGAACACCGGGGAGCTGTTTTTT. Using reference TRBV9 and TRBJ2-2 for the parts outside the CDR3, the full variable domain is DSGVTQTPKHLITATGQRVTLRCSPRSGDLSVYWYQQSLDQGLQFLIQYYNGEERAKGNILERFSAQQFPDLHSELNLSSLELGDSALYFCASSPRWGKNTGELFFGEGSRLTVL.

Comments on this clone: This same CDR3 is encoded by further DNA sequences in the sample. The CDR3 nucleotides read TGTGCCAGCAGCTTACTAGGCGGATCCTACAATGAGCAGTTCTTC. Protein sequence: CASSLLGGSYNEQFF. V gene TRBV7-3 combines with J gene TRBJ2-1; the D is unclear. The CDR3 is 15 amino acids. The germline gives CDR1 SGHTA, CDR2 FQGTGA. Trimming removed 2 bases from V and 1 base from J, with 9 bases in between.

J is TRBJ1-4 and V is TRBV6-6, with D hard to call. Trimming stripped 6 bases from V and 3 bases from J, with 11 bases between. The germline V gene encodes CDR1 MNHNY and CDR2 SVGAGI (reference sequence). The CDR3 has 14 residues. The CDR3 DNA sequence: TGTGCCAGCAGGCAAGGGTTTGCTAATGAAAAACTGTTTTTT. Translating gives CASRQGFANEKLFF.

The chain couples TRBV6-4 to TRBJ2-1; D perhaps matches TRBD2 (6 bases). Between the trimmed V and J ends, which lost 6 bases and 9 bases, there was a span of 12 bases. Germline CDR1 MRHNA, CDR2 SNTAGT. The CDR3 has 12 residues. In DNA form, the CDR3 reads TGTGCCAGCAGAACCGACGGGAGTGAGCAGTTCTTC. Translation gives CASRTDGSEQFF.

As DNA, the CDR3 is TGTGCCAGCAGGGGAGAGACAGGGCCCCCGTCACCCCTCCACTTT. This gives the protein CASRGETGPPSPLHF. The chain carries TRBV6-5 and TRBJ1-6, with 7 bases aligning to TRBD1. The CDR3 sequence is 15 residues long. Trimming took 6 bases from V and 10 from J; bases not matched to a gene: 12. Germline V lookup: CDR1 MNHEY, CDR2 SVGAGI.

V is TRBV7-9 and J is TRBJ2-5; a weak D match, TRBD2 (6 bases). Germline CDR1 SEHNR, CDR2 FQNEAQ (reference sequence). The CDR3 totals 14 residues. The V and J ends lost 5 bases and 5 bases respectively, with 15 bases between them. CDR3 in amino acids: CASSQMGGEETQYF. The CDR3 region has the DNA TGTGCCAGCAGCCAAATGGGAGGAGAGGAGACCCAGTACTTC.

The chain employs TRBV27 and TRBJ2-3; 12 nucleotides line up with TRBD1. The germline V gene encodes CDR1 MNHEY and CDR2 SMNVEV (reference sequence). The CDR3 contains 15 residues. Losses at the gene ends were 7 bases for V and 6 bases for J; bases not matched to a gene: 8. CDR3 in DNA: TGTGCCAGCAAAAACCCGGGACAGGGGGCCGATACGCAGTATTTT. Translating it yields CASKNPGQGADTQYF.

Here the CDR3 reads CTSSQATKKDNEQFF. The CDR3 DNA reads TGCACCAGCAGCCAAGCAACAAAAAAGGACAATGAGCAGTTCTTC. J is TRBJ2-1 and V is TRBV1. TRBV1 is recorded as a pseudogene. CDR3 length equals 15 residues.

This clone has a single count. J is TRBJ1-2 and V is TRBV5-1; TRBD1 agrees at 7 bases. Germline assignment: CDR1 SGHRS and CDR2 YFSETQ. V was clipped by 4 bases and J by 0 bases; unmatched bases: 3. The CDR3 covers 14 residues. The DNA for the CDR3 is TGCGCCAGCAGCGCAGGGGGGGCTAACTATGGCTACACCTTC. This codes for CASSAGGANYGYTF.

This clone was counted a single time. The chain couples TRBV6-1 to TRBJ2-1; D possibly corresponds to TRBD1 (6 bases). This CDR3 comprises 16 residues. Germline CDR1 and CDR2: MNHNS and SASEGT. The V end lost 4 bases, the J end lost 0 bases, and 13 bases lay between the germline ends. As DNA, the CDR3 is TGTGCCAGCAGTGGACGACAGGCGAGCTCCTACAATGAGCAGTTCTTC. This encodes CASSGRQASSYNEQFF.

This sequence joins TRBV13 and TRBJ2-1, with 11 bases identical to TRBD2. This CDR3 has 17 residues. Germline loops: CDR1 PRHDT, CDR2 FYEKMQ (reference sequence). V was clipped by 4 bases and J by 5 bases; unmatched bases: 10. The CDR3 sequence: CASSWPLAGGPDNEQFF. In nucleotides, the CDR3 is TGTGCCAGCAGCTGGCCCTTAGCGGGAGGGCCTGACAATGAGCAGTTCTTC. The full variable domain, rest sourced from reference TRBV13 and TRBJ2-1, is AAGVIQSPRHLIKEKRETATLKCYPIPRHDTVYWYQQGPGQDPQFLISFYEKMQSDKGSIPDRFSAQQFSDYHSELNMSSLELGDSALYFCASSWPLAGGPDNEQFFGPGTRLTVL.

The chain employs TRBV6-1 and TRBJ2-1; weak D call: TRBD1 (6 bases). The germline V and J ends were trimmed by 10 bases and 4 bases, with 17 bases remaining between them. Germline V CDR1 and CDR2: MNHNS, SASEGT. The CDR3 loop spans 14 amino acids. CDR3 sequence (DNA): TGTGCCACCAGGGGCCCCTCACTATACAATGAGCAGTTCTTC. Translation: CATRGPSLYNEQFF.

For this clone: This sample includes further DNA sequences coding for the same CDR3. The rearrangement links TRBV7-2 to TRBJ2-5; no clear D. Trimming removed 0 bases from V and 5 bases from J, with 7 bases in between. Germline V gives CDR1 SGHTA, CDR2 FQGNSA. The CDR3 is made up of 13 amino acids. CDR3 amino acids: CASSLAGRETQYF. The CDR3 DNA is TGTGCCAGCAGCTTAGCAGGGCGGGAGACCCAGTACTTC.